The rows below give T cell receptor beta chains drawn from one sample of a study of shared clonotypes between healthy human individuals. Using immunoSEQ multiplex PCR, the repertoire was profiled, and TCRdb retains in-frame clones only, with some absent. The sample records about 2.4 million clones, 93% being singletons. Sequencing input: naive CD4+ T cells from PBMCs. The receptors were gathered from a man between 18 and 29 years old in good health. Some clones in this sample may be carry-over from other donors' samples. The conserved cysteine and the conserved F or W are not part of the CDR3 here.

cdr3_length j_call v_call cdr3_aa
12 TRBJ1-3 TRBV9 ASSVGAAGNTIY
12 TRBJ2-3 TRBV23-1 ALRLADSTDTQY
15 TRBJ2-5 TRBV7-3 ASSSGRKLGGAETQY
12 TRBJ2-2 TRBV29-1 SAEGQGAIGELF
13 TRBJ2-7 TRBV21-1 ASSGTGAKPTRQY
12 TRBJ2-1 TRBV7-3 ASRRDRGYNEQF
15 TRBJ2-5 TRBV18 ASSPRASAGYQETQY
14 TRBJ2-2 TRBV6-1 ASSEPAGANTGELF
12 TRBJ2-1 TRBV5-5 ASSLVGGGSEQF
12 TRBJ1-2 TRBV18 ASSPPGGNYGYT
14 TRBJ1-1 TRBV18 ASSGMTGMRLTEAF
14 TRBJ1-3 TRBV5-1 ASSLSQQGAGNTIY
14 TRBJ1-6 TRBV10-2 ASSEWTGTYNSPLH
12 TRBJ2-1 TRBV5-1 ASSFGGRINEQF
14 TRBJ2-5 TRBV28 ASSGLVGTVEETQY
14 TRBJ2-7 TRBV7-9 ASSSDSGTGSYEQY
16 TRBJ2-7 TRBV9 ASSLGGPGGTRGYEQY
12 TRBJ2-1 TRBV14 ASARSGRNNEQF
10 TRBJ1-5 TRBV28 ASSLQGQPQH
12 TRBJ2-5 TRBV6-6 ASSYRGGQETQY
13 TRBJ1-1 TRBV6-6 ASSYSKGGNTEAF
10 TRBJ1-1 TRBV28 AAKPPGPEAF
13 TRBJ2-7 TRBV5-6 ASSSHGTNSYEQY
13 TRBJ2-1 TRBV7-9 ASSPSRGGYNEQF
13 TRBJ2-7 TRBV18 ASSPDLQSTYEQY
12 TRBJ1-5 TRBV2 ASSENGRNQPQH
10 TRBJ1-5 TRBV19 ASSIVPGSQH
13 TRBJ1-4 TRBV5-4 ASSLELDSNEKLF
10 TRBJ1-2 TRBV28 ALWARANGYT
13 TRBJ1-1 TRBV5-1 ASSLEDGMNTEAF
14 TRBJ1-4 TRBV5-1 ASSLGGKGADEKLF
11 TRBJ1-5 TRBV7-2 ASSLGVNQPQH
13 TRBJ2-2 TRBV28 ASVKGGFSTGELF
11 TRBJ2-7 TRBV2 ASKEVVGYEQY
13 TRBJ1-6 TRBV5-1 ASSPRQGYNSPLH
17 TRBJ2-1 TRBV9 ASSGTVRGAASSYNEQF
9 TRBJ2-5 TRBV28 ASSRRETQY
13 TRBJ2-2 TRBV6-5 ASSYAGERTGELF
12 TRBJ1-4 TRBV5-1 ASSLYRADEKLF
14 TRBJ1-5 TRBV7-9 ASTKGMGQSNQPQH
10 TRBJ1-4 TRBV5-1 ASSPQGEKLF
12 TRBJ2-7 TRBV10-3 AISGSSGSYEQY
12 TRBJ2-7 TRBV28 ASTLGGIGYEQY
9 TRBJ2-1 TRBV10-3 AISESDEQF
10 TRBJ2-3 TRBV28 ASRHDTDTQY
11 TRBJ2-7 TRBV9 ASSVDYSYEQY
12 TRBJ2-7 TRBV28 ASRPGPQFYEQY
13 TRBJ2-7 TRBV7-2 ASSAGLAGGLEQY
13 TRBJ1-1 TRBV10-3 AITSSGGVLYEAF
14 TRBJ1-1 TRBV5-1 ASRGPPTGGNTEAF
13 TRBJ1-1 TRBV18 ASSPQQGRNTEAF
9 TRBJ2-5 TRBV6-5 ASQDQETQY
14 TRBJ2-4 TRBV28 ASSFGLVGSKNIQY
12 TRBJ2-3 TRBV11-1 ASSLDRASDTQY